This T cell receptor (beta chain) is from a study of blood T cell repertoires in COVID-19. At the level of the study: The samples span acute and convalescent COVID-19 from the United States, Italy and Spain. From T cells, B-cell-depleted T cells, or PBMCs came the material, which was cDNA or gDNA.

In the authors' methods: Nucleated cell counts were estimated from reference gene primer amplification. Generated by immunoSEQ multiplex PCR, the TCRdb table keeps only in-frame clones and is missing some. The D gene and trimming were derived from the DNA, and the V and J assignments and clone size from that table. The table shows 140,000 to 150,000 clones, with around four fifths occurring only once. Germline assignment: CDR1 KGHDR and CDR2 SFDVKD. This CDR3 contains 11 residues. V lost 7 bases, J lost 12 bases, and 4 bases stayed unmatched. The source material was peripheral blood. The genes are TRBV24-1 and TRBJ2-1, with 8 bases that match TRBD2. This receptor was obtained from a woman aged 40 to 55 with active or convalescent COVID-19. CDR3 protein: CATSRGGWQFF. In DNA, the CDR3 is TGTGCCACCAGCCGGGGGGGGTGGCAGTTCTTC.